This T cell receptor beta chain was retrieved from a study of blood T cell repertoires in COVID-19 (dated by TCRdb to 2019 to 2021). With regard to the full study: Samples from collaborators originated in the United States, Italy and Spain and spanned both the acute and convalescent phases of COVID-19. Where HLA class I and class II types were available, the types were taken from metadata supplied by the sample provider, not from assay-based typing. The dataset comprised deeply sampled blood TCRbeta repertoires from subjects exposed to, actively infected with, or recovered from COVID-19. The repertoires were released in a freely available public database meant as a resource for research on the immune response to SARS-CoV-2. The material from the prospective study consisted of cDNA or gDNA derived from T cells, B-cell-depleted T cells, or PBMCs. The samples were drawn from the first 160 participants of the ongoing ImmuneRACE study and from 950 to 1,500 subjects provided by 6 global collaborators. The sample metadata nearly always contained a de-identified subject ID, COVID-19 status, age in years and sex. The investigation overall reported the following: Clinical and demographic metadata were provided uncurated, with the amount varying by source and participant.

Each collaborating institution followed its own protocols to collect whole blood in K2EDTA tubes. For TCRbeta analysis, collaborators shipped samples in one of three forms: frozen whole blood, isolated PBMCs, or DNA extracted from either of those sample types. TCRbeta CDR3 regions were amplified from genomic DNA using the immunoSEQ Assay, a bias-controlled multiplex PCR. The published analysis was carried out like this. The number of nucleated cells in each sample was estimated by amplification of reference gene primers within the assay. To quantify the absolute abundance of each unique TCRbeta CDR3 rearrangement, sequence reads were collapsed and filtered. For each sample, productive Simpson clonality was calculated by taking the square root of Simpson's diversity index across productive rearrangements. In TCRdb, the immuneACCESS table is reduced to in-frame sequences with V and J assigned. These tables do not hold every clone; where another copy was compared, an unresolved V gene accounts for under half, and the others remain unexplained. The DNA gave D and trimming, while V, J and clone size come from that table. This sample holds 230,000 or so clones; about 80% were observed only once. Approximately 4.4% of the sample goes to the ten largest clones.

For CDR1 and CDR2, the germline V gene (reference sequence) lists GTSNPN and SVGIG. Inclusive of the bounding cysteine and phenylalanine, the CDR3 is 17 residues long. Only CDR3 DNA is held: 51 bases, read in frame from base 1. Unmatched junction bases come to 13, with V trimmed by 5 bases and J by 2 bases. With respect to this clone: What this receptor recognizes is not known. Per-base quality was not reported, and no clone a single base away is much larger than it.

The rearrangement combines TRBV30 with TRBJ2-1, with 9 junctional bases fitting TRBD2. This TCR derives from a man aged 45 to 65 with active or convalescent COVID-19. The material sequenced was peripheral blood. This receptor has the CDR3 CAWSGALTSGPYNEQFF. DNA sequence: TGTGCCTGGTCGGGGGCCTTGACTAGCGGCCCCTACAATGAGCAGTTCTTC. The entire variable domain, with the stretches around the CDR3 drawn from the reference TRBV30 and TRBJ2-1 proteins, is SQTIHQWPATLVQPVGSPLSLECTVEGTSNPNLYWYRQAAGRGLQLLFYSVGIGQISSEVPQNLSASRPQDRQFILSSKKLLLSDSGFYLCAWSGALTSGPYNEQFFGPGTRLTVL.